This T cell receptor beta chain was identified during a study of T cell responses to AZD1222 COVID-19 vaccine. Overall study results and limits: It was only a handful of AZD1222 recipients who were seropositive at baseline. Donors were largely white British and mainly female; clonal diversity was possibly underestimated.

Concerning this clone: The antigen remains unidentified.

CDR1 is LGHDT and CDR2 is YNNKEL in the germline V gene (reference sequence). Trimming removed 4 bases at V and 9 bases at J, with 19 bases between. The CDR3 totals 15 residues. Repertoires were generated with immunoSEQ multiplex PCR, while TCRdb's copy carries only in-frame clones and drops some. The table includes about 76,000 clones, about nine tenths detected once. This sequence originates from an adult in good health. The chain couples TRBV3-1 (or the pseudogene TRBV3-2) to TRBJ2-1, with D possibly TRBD2 on 5 matching bases. The sample in question was peripheral blood, obtained on day 0 of AZD1222 vaccination. Here the CDR3 reads CASSRGLVALGEQFF. CDR3 nucleotides: TGTGCCAGCAGCCGAGGACTGGTAGCGCTGGGTGAGCAGTTCTTC.